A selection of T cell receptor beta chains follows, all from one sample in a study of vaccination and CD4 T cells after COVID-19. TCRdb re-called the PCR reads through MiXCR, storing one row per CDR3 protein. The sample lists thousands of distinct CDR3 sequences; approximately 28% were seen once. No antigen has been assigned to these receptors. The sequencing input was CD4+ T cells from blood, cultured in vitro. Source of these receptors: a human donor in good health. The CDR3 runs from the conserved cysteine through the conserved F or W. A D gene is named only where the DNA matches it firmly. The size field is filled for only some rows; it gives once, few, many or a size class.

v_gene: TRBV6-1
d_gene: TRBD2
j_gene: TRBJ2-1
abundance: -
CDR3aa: CASIKTSGRTGEQFF
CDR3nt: TGTGCCAGCATTAAGACTAGCGGGAGAACGGGTGAGCAGTTCTTC

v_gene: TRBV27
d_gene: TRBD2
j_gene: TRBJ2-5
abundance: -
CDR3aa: CASSPRLAGLAGTQYF
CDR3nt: TGTGCCAGCAGTCCCCGACTAGCGGGACTGGCAGGGACCCAGTACTTC

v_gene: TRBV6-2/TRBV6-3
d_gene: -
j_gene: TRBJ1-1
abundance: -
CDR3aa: CASSYSTGGRLEAFF
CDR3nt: TGTGCCAGCAGTTACTCGACGGGGGGACGTCTGGAAGCTTTCTTT

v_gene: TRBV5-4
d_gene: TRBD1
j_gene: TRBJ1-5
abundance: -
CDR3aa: CASSFGTGVNQPQHF
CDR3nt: TGTGCCAGCAGCTTTGGGACAGGGGTCAATCAGCCCCAGCATTTT

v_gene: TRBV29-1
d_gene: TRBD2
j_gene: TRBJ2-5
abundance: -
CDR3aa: CSVARLAGEETQYF
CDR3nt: TGCAGCGTTGCCCGTTTAGCGGGAGAAGAGACCCAGTACTTC

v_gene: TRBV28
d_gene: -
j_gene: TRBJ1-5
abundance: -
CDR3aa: CASSFSGGNSNQPQHF
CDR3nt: TGTGCCAGCAGTTTTTCCGGGGGAAATAGCAATCAGCCCCAGCATTTT

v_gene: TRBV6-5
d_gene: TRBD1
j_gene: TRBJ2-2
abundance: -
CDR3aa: CASSYNRGANTGELFF
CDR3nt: TGTGCCAGCAGCTACAACAGGGGAGCGAACACCGGGGAGCTGTTTTTT

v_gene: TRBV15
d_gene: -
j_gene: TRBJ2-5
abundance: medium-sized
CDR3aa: CATSRGQETQYF
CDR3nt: TGTGCCACCAGCCGGGGGCAGGAGACCCAGTACTTC

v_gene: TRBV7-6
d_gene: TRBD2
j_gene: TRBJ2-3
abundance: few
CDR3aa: CASSLGLAVGTDTQYF
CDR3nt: TGTGCCAGCAGCCTGGGACTAGCGGTGGGCACAGATACGCAGTATTTT

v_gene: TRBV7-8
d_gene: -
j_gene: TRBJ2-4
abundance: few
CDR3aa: CASSSQGFTAKNIQYF
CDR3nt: TGTGCCAGCAGCTCGCAGGGTTTTACAGCCAAAAACATTCAGTACTTC

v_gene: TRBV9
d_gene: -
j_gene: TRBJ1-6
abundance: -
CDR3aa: CASSSFGLNGDSPLHF
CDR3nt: TGTGCCAGCAGCTCCTTCGGACTCAACGGGGATTCACCCCTCCACTTT

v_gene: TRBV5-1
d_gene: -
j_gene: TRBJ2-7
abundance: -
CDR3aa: CASSLRDAGSGSSYEQYF
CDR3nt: TGCGCCAGCAGCCTCCGGGACGCCGGGTCCGGGAGCTCCTACGAGCAGTACTTC

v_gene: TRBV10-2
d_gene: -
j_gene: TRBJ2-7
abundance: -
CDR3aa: CASSDITYEQYF
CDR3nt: TGCGCCAGCAGTGATATTACCTACGAGCAGTACTTC

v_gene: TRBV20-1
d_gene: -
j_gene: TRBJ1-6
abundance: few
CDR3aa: CSAITGPYNSPLHF
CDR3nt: TGCAGTGCTATTACAGGGCCCTATAATTCACCCCTCCACTTT

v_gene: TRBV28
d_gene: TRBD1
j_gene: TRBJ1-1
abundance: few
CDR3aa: CASSRTGVRTEAFF
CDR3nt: TGTGCCAGCAGCCGTACAGGGGTGAGAACTGAAGCTTTCTTT

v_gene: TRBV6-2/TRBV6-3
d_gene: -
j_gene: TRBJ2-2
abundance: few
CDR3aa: CASRNGFNAGELFF
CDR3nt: TGTGCCAGCAGAAATGGGTTTAACGCCGGGGAGCTGTTTTTT

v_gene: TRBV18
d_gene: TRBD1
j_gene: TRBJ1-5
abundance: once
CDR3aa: CASSEGQGANYNQPQHF
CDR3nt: TGTGCCAGCTCAGAGGGACAGGGGGCGAACTACAATCAGCCCCAGCATTTT

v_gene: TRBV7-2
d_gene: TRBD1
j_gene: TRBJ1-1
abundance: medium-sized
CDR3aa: CASASGVGGKAFF
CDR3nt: TGTGCCAGCGCCTCGGGGGTAGGGGGCAAAGCTTTCTTT

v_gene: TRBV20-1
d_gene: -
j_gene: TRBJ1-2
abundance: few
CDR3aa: CSARDRADGYTF
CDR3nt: TGCAGTGCTAGAGATCGGGCGGATGGCTACACCTTC

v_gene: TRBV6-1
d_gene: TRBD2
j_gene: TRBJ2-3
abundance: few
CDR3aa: CASSEAIGAGGRGTDTQYF
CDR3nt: TGTGCCAGCAGTGAAGCAATCGGGGCGGGAGGGAGAGGCACAGATACGCAGTATTTT

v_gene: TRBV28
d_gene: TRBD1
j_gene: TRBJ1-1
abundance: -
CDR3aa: CASSRPTGGLELRAFF
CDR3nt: TGTGCCAGCAGTCGCCCGACAGGGGGCCTTGAACTTCGAGCTTTCTTT

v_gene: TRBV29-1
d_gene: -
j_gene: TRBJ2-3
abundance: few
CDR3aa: CSVVGEGASTDTQYF
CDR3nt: TGCAGCGTTGTCGGGGAGGGGGCTAGCACAGATACGCAGTATTTT

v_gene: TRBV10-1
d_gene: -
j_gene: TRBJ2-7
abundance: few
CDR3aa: CASTVTRDKRISYEQYF
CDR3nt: TGCGCCAGCACTGTCACCCGGGACAAGCGAATATCCTACGAGCAGTACTTC

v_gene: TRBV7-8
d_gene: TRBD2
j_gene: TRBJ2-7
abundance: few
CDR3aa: CASSFPASVAGRSSYEQYF
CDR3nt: TGTGCCAGCAGCTTTCCCGCGTCCGTAGCGGGACGAAGCTCCTACGAGCAGTACTTC

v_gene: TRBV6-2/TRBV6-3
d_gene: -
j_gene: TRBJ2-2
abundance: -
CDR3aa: CASSYTPGGELFF
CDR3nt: TGTGCCAGCAGTTACACCCCCGGCGGGGAGCTGTTTTTT

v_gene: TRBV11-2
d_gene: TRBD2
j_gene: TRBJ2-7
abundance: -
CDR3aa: CASSASTSPVEQYF
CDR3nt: TGTGCCAGCAGCGCCTCGACTAGCCCGGTGGAGCAGTACTTC

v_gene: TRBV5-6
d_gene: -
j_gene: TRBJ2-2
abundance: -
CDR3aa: CASSTAVTNTGELFF
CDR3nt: TGTGCCAGCAGCACGGCCGTAACGAACACCGGGGAGCTGTTTTTT

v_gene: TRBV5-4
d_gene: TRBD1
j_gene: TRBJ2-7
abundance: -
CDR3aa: CASSLEQGAYEQYF
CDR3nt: TGTGCCAGCAGCTTAGAACAGGGGGCCTACGAGCAGTACTTC

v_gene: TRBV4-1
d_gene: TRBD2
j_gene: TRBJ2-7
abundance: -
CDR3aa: CASLEGLAGVEQYF
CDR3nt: TGCGCCAGCCTCGAGGGGCTAGCGGGAGTCGAGCAGTACTTC

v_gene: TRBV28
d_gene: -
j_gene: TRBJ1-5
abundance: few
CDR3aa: CASSPLDIYSNQPQHF
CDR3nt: TGTGCCAGCAGTCCCCTGGACATCTATAGCAATCAGCCCCAGCATTTT

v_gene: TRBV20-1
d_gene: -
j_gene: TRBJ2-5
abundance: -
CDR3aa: CSARGHRGSEETQYF
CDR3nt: TGCAGTGCTAGGGGTCATAGGGGAAGCGAAGAGACCCAGTACTTC

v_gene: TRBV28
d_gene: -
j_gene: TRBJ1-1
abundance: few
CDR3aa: CASSYSLNTEAFF
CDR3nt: TGTGCCAGCAGTTACAGCCTGAACACTGAAGCTTTCTTT

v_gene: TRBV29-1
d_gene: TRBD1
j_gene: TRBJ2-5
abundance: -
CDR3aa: CSVGQSGQFGETQYF
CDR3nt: TGCAGCGTTGGACAATCGGGACAGTTTGGGGAGACCCAGTACTTC

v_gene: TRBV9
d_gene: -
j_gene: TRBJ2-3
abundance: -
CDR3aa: CASSVGGLPQYF
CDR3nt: TGTGCCAGCAGCGTAGGCGGGCTCCCGCAGTATTTT

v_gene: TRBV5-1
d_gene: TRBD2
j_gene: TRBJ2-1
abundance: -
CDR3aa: CASSLGGRAAYNEQFF
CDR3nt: TGCGCCAGCAGCTTGGGCGGGAGGGCCGCGTACAATGAGCAGTTCTTC

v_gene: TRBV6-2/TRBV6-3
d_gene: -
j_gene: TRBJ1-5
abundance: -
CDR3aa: CASSAQGHSNQPQHF
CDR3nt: TGTGCCAGCAGTGCTCAGGGTCATAGCAATCAGCCCCAGCATTTT

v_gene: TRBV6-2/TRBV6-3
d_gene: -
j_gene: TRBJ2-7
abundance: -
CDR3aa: CASSYSMDGGGEQYF
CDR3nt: TGTGCCAGCAGTTACTCGATGGATGGAGGGGGCGAGCAGTACTTC